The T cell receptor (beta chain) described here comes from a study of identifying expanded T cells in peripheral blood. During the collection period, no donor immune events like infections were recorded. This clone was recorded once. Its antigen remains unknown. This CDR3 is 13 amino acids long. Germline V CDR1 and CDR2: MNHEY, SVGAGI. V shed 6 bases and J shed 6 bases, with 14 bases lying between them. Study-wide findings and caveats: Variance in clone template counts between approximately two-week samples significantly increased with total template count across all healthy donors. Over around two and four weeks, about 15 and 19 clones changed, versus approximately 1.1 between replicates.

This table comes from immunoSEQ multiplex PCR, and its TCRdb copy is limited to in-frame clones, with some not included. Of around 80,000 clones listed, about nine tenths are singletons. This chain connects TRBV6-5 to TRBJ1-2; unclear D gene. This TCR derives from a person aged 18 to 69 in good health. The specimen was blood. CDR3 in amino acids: CASSPTASDGYTF. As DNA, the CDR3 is TGTGCCAGCAGCCCGACCGCCTCCGATGGCTACACCTTC.